This T cell receptor (beta chain) was identified during a study of shared clonotypes between healthy human individuals. Study as a whole: For every donor, three CD4 naive, three CD4 memory, two CD8 naive and one CD8 memory plates were used. Overall study findings and caveats: Sampling covered blood only; tissue repertoires likely differ.

Donors were healthy HIV-negative adults without recently reported acute infections or vaccinations. All participating donors were Caucasian adults from Nashville, Tennessee. The CDR3 runs 15 residues. V lost 1 base, J lost 0 bases, and 7 bases lay in between. Looked up from germline, CDR1 is SEHNR and CDR2 is FQNEAQ (reference sequence). Sequenced by immunoSEQ multiplex PCR; TCRdb stores in-frame clones only, minus some. The table includes a few hundred thousand clones, about 96% detected once. Concerning this clone: Its antigen remains unknown.

The specimen sequenced was naive CD4+ T cells sorted from blood. Subset: CD45RA+ positively selected. The genes are TRBV7-9 and TRBJ1-5, with a tentative D call TRBD1 (6 bases). This TCR derives from a woman aged 25-40 years in good health. The CDR3 loop reads CASSLEGGSNQPQHF. The CDR3 region has the DNA TGTGCCAGCAGCTTAGAAGGGGGTAGCAATCAGCCCCAGCATTTT.